This TCR beta chain was profiled in a study of CD4 T cells in relation to SARS-CoV-2 and coronaviruses. Study background: The negative reference was HIV-1 Nef peptide pool or peptide-free culture. Study results and limitations: Samples before the pandemic and after infection were not matched within any donor.

CD4+ T cells from unexposed donors were obtained before the COVID-19 pandemic (2011-2018). After around nine days of culture, CD4+ T cells were isolated. Cultures held under 2.5 million PBMCs per well with about 10 IU/ml IL-2. This CDR3 contains 15 residues. The V gene's germline CDR1 is SGHRS and CDR2 YFSETQ. The V segment lost 4 bases and the J segment 5 bases; nucleotides outside the gene matches: 9. Profiled with immunoSEQ multiplex PCR; TCRdb holds only in-frame clones, not every one. The repertoire holds about 23,000 clones, with around 70% as singletons. Note on this clone: What it binds is unknown.

The TCR sequence derives from a human donor in good health. The chain employs TRBV5-1 and TRBJ2-3, with 8 bases lining up with TRBD2. Material: CD4+ T cells from PBMCs, cultured in vitro. This CDR3 reads CASSRSGDVVDTQYF. Written as DNA, the CDR3 is TGCGCCAGCAGCCGTAGCGGGGATGTGGTAGATACGCAGTATTTT.